A single sample is the source of the 29 T cell receptor beta chains below, sequenced in a study of shared clonotypes between healthy human individuals. Clones were sequenced by immunoSEQ multiplex PCR, and TCRdb holds only the in-frame ones, with some missing. The sample lists roughly 2.2 million clones, around 90% occurring once. The specimen sequenced was naive CD4+ T cells from PBMCs. The subset denotes: CD45RA+ positively selected. These receptors came from a young man in good health. Some clones in this sample may be carry-over from other donors' samples.

V gene TRBV19 combines with J gene TRBJ1-5; D call uncertain. Germline CDR1 and CDR2: LNHDA and SQIVND (reference sequence). The germline V and J ends were trimmed by 10 bases and 2 bases, with 21 bases remaining between them. This CDR3 comprises 16 residues. CDR3 bases: TGTGCCACCCTCCCCCGGGTTCCGGGAGGCAATCAGCCCCAGCATTTT. Its protein is CATLPRVPGGNQPQHF.

This chain joins TRBV28 and TRBJ2-2; D uncertain. Trimming removed 4 bases at V and 4 bases at J, with 13 bases between. CDR1 is MDHEN, CDR2 SYDVKM, per germline. The CDR3 loop spans 15 amino acids. CDR3 in amino acids: CASSSGPRLTGELFF. The CDR3, as DNA: TGTGCCAGCAGTTCTGGGCCCCGGCTCACCGGGGAGCTGTTTTTT.

This clone was recorded once. This CDR3 reads CASSVGETGSRYGYTF. CDR3 nucleotides: TGTGCCAGCAGCGTAGGTGAGACAGGGTCCCGCTATGGCTACACCTTC. The chain links TRBV9 to TRBJ1-2, with TRBD1 identical over 7 bases. Germline V gives CDR1 SGDLS, CDR2 YYNGEE. CDR3 size: 16 residues. The V and J ends lost 0 bases and 4 bases, in that order; junction bases with no gene match: 9.

The V and J genes are TRBV18 and TRBJ2-3; D gene ambiguous. Germline CDR1 is KGHSH and CDR2 is LQKENI. The CDR3 runs to 15 residues. V lost 2 bases and J lost 1, with 10 bases in between. The CDR3 is CASSPGRVGTDTQYF. DNA for the CDR3: TGTGCCAGCTCACCAGGAAGGGTAGGCACAGATACGCAGTATTTT.

The chain employs TRBV6-5 and TRBJ1-1, with D uncertain. The V gene lost 8 bases and the J gene lost 1 base, with 5 bases spanning the gap. This CDR3 comprises 11 residues. Germline V gene sequence: CDR1 MNHEY, CDR2 SVGAGI. The CDR3 sequence: CASAGNTEAFF. The DNA for the CDR3 is TGTGCCAGCGCAGGGAACACTGAAGCTTTCTTT.

The CDR3 DNA follows: TGTGCCTGGAGCTCCGGGACAGGGGGACAGACGCAGTATTTT. Protein product: CAWSSGTGGQTQYF. V is TRBV30 and J is TRBJ2-3, with TRBD1 matching 11 bases. CDR1 is GTSNPN and CDR2 is SVGIG in the germline V gene (reference sequence). V shed 3 bases, J shed 9 bases, and the junction held 8 bases outside the gene matches. This CDR3 contains 14 residues.

This chain links TRBV25-1 with TRBJ2-1; D remains ambiguous. The CDR3 covers 11 residues. Trimming took off 6 bases at V and 12 bases at J, with 12 bases between the two ends. Germline V gives CDR1 MGHDK, CDR2 SYGVNS. CDR3 amino acids: CASRNGLGQFF. CDR3 coding DNA: TGTGCCAGCAGGAATGGTCTCGGGCAGTTCTTC.

The chain links TRBV6-4 to TRBJ2-7; D is ambiguous. Germline V lookup: CDR1 MRHNA, CDR2 SNTAGT. The CDR3 totals 9 residues. Trimming cost V 6 bases and J 8 bases, with 5 bases left between them. The CDR3 protein is CASSKKQYF. In DNA form, the CDR3 reads TGTGCCAGCAGCAAAAAGCAGTACTTC.

In DNA, the CDR3 is TGTGCCAGCAGTGTTGAGGGGAGAACTAATGAAAAACTGTTTTTT. Translated: CASSVEGRTNEKLFF. V gene TRBV2 combines with J gene TRBJ1-4; TRBD1 might be the D (5 bases). Germline lookup yields CDR1 SNHLY and CDR2 FYNNEI. Trimming pared 4 bases from V and 1 base from J, leaving 10 bases between. This CDR3 contains 15 residues.

The chain is built from TRBV28 and TRBJ2-5, with D hard to call. V was cut by 6 bases and J by 7 bases, with 12 bases left in between. The CDR3 contains 12 residues. From germline, CDR1 is MDHEN and CDR2 SYDVKM. CDR3 DNA sequence: TGTGCCAGCAGCCGCAACCCGATGACCCAGTACTTC. It yields the protein CASSRNPMTQYF.

The V gene is TRBV10-3, the J gene TRBJ2-3; tentative D call: TRBD1 (5 bases). Germline CDR1 and CDR2: ENHRY and SYGVKD. The CDR3 sequence is 15 residues long. With 0 bases removed from V and 0 bases from J, the gap between germline ends came to 7 bases. Here the CDR3 DNA reads TGTGCCATCAGTGAGTCGACAGTTAGCACAGATACGCAGTATTTT. This codes for CAISESTVSTDTQYF.

The table lists this clone with a count of one. The chain joins TRBV30 to TRBJ2-3; unclear D gene. Germline CDR1 and CDR2: GTSNPN and SVGIG (reference sequence). V was shortened by 0 bases and J by 4 bases, with 11 bases between the two germline ends. The CDR3 is 14 residues long. The CDR3 nucleotides are TGTGCCTGGAGTGTGCGGTCAGGCCCAGATACGCAGTATTTT. Translation: CAWSVRSGPDTQYF.

This chain uses TRBV20-1 with TRBJ2-5; no definite D call. The J call is uncertain, as TRBJ2-7 better fits the DNA end. The germline gives CDR1 DFQATT, CDR2 SNEGSKA (reference sequence). The CDR3 consists of 11 residues. CDR3 sequence: CSASRANEQYF. The CDR3 coding sequence is TGCAGTGCTAGTCGGGCGAACGAGCAGTACTTC.

This chain uses TRBV28 with TRBJ2-7, with TRBD2 identical over 11 bases. The V segment lost 3 bases and the J segment 2 bases; nucleotides outside the gene matches: 9. Germline CDR1 and CDR2: MDHEN and SYDVKM. The CDR3 runs to 17 residues. The chain's CDR3 is CASSFSRGLADPYEQYF. The CDR3 nucleotides are TGTGCCAGCAGTTTTTCGAGGGGACTAGCGGATCCCTACGAGCAGTACTTC.

CDR3: CASSTLAGAGNEQFF. The CDR3 nucleotides read TGTGCCAGCAGTACCCTAGCGGGAGCGGGCAATGAGCAGTTCTTC. The rearrangement links TRBV28 to TRBJ2-1; the match to TRBD2 covers 10 bases. Germline V lookup: CDR1 MDHEN, CDR2 SYDVKM. The CDR3 loop spans 15 amino acids. V lost 5 bases to trimming and J lost 6 bases; unmatched junction nucleotides: 7.

The chain carries TRBV28 and TRBJ2-1; possible D gene TRBD2, 6 bases. Trimming left V 8 bases short and J 4 bases short, with 18 bases between. The CDR3 is 15 residues long. Germline V gives CDR1 MDHEN, CDR2 SYDVKM. This chain's CDR3 is CASGPASATYNEQFF. The CDR3 nucleotides read TGTGCCAGCGGCCCAGCTAGCGCGACATACAATGAGCAGTTCTTC.

This chain links TRBV6-6 with TRBJ2-4, with D possibly TRBD2 on 5 matching bases. V was shortened by 7 bases and J by 6 bases, with 16 bases between the two germline ends. The length of the CDR3 is 14 residues. Germline lookup yields CDR1 MNHNY and CDR2 SVGAGI (reference sequence). CDR3 bases: TGTGCCAGCACCCAAGGTGGCGGACTAAACATTCAGTACTTC. This translates into CASTQGGGLNIQYF.

On this clone: Other DNA sequences from this sample encode an identical CDR3 as well. The chain carries TRBV4-2 and TRBJ2-5, with D uncertain. V lost 0 bases and J lost 4, with 3 bases in between. Germline V gene sequence: CDR1 LGHNA, CDR2 YNFKEQ. The length of the CDR3 is 12 residues. The CDR3 region has the DNA TGTGCCAGCAGCCAAGACAGAGAGACCCAGTACTTC. It translates to CASSQDRETQYF.

This sequence joins TRBV5-4 and TRBJ1-2, with TRBD1 as a possible D gene (5 bases). CDR1 is SGHNT and CDR2 is YYREEE in the germline V gene (reference sequence). The CDR3 sequence is 15 residues long. V lost 2 bases to trimming and J lost 2 bases, with 13 bases between them. CDR3 loop: CASSFRAGPNYGYTF. CDR3 coding DNA: TGTGCCAGCAGCTTTCGGGCAGGGCCCAACTATGGCTACACCTTC.

This chain connects TRBV5-4 to TRBJ2-5; tentatively, D is TRBD1 or TRBD2 (6 bases each). V dropped 1 base and J dropped 2 bases, with 15 bases sitting between them. Germline-derived CDR1 and CDR2 are SGHNT and YYREEE (reference sequence). The CDR3 loop spans 16 amino acids. CDR3 in amino acids: CASSLKAGEVQETQYF. In DNA, the CDR3 is TGTGCCAGCAGCTTGAAGGCAGGGGAGGTTCAAGAGACCCAGTACTTC. Drawing the rest from reference TRBV5-4 and TRBJ2-5, the complete variable domain is ETGVTQSPTHLIKTRGQQVTLRCSSQSGHNTVSWYQQALGQGPQFIFQYYREEENGRGNFPPRFSGLQFPNYSSELNVNALELDDSALYLCASSLKAGEVQETQYFGPGTRLLVL.

V and J are TRBV15 and TRBJ1-5; D remains ambiguous. V gave up 1 base and J gave up 4 bases, with 8 bases separating them. The CDR3 covers 14 residues. CDR1 and CDR2 (germline): LNHNV, YYDKDF (reference sequence). CDR3 in amino acids: CATSRGLMNQPQHF. CDR3 DNA: TGTGCCACCAGCAGAGGCCTGATGAATCAGCCCCAGCATTTT.

The chain is built from TRBV28 and TRBJ1-5, with D hard to call. Trimming removed 5 bases at V and 1 base at J, with 9 bases between. Germline V gene lookup returns CDR1 MDHEN and CDR2 SYDVKM. The CDR3 runs 14 residues. The CDR3 sequence: CASSQVYSNQPQHF. DNA for the CDR3: TGTGCCAGCAGTCAGGTCTACAGCAATCAGCCCCAGCATTTT.

This sequence joins TRBV7-2 and TRBJ1-2; 7 nucleotides agree with TRBD1. The CDR3 is 14 amino acids. Germline CDR1 is SGHTA and CDR2 is FQGNSA. V trimming: 4 bases; J trimming: 5 bases; junction bases outside the gene matches: 7. The CDR3 here is CASSSTGEVYGYTF. The CDR3 DNA reads as TGTGCCAGCAGCTCAACAGGGGAGGTTTATGGCTACACCTTC.

This chain uses TRBV10-3 with TRBJ2-2; TRBD2 is a possible D gene (7 bases). The ends were cut back, 6 bases at V and 2 bases at J, with 16 bases in the middle. The CDR3 spans 16 residues. Per germline, CDR1 ENHRY and CDR2 SYGVKD. The chain's CDR3 is CAIRGGLSLNTGELFF. In DNA form, the CDR3 reads TGTGCCATCAGGGGGGGGCTTTCTCTCAACACCGGGGAGCTGTTTTTT.

The chain recombines TRBV27 with TRBJ2-1; maybe TRBD2 (5 bases). The CDR3 has 16 residues. V was cut by 7 bases and J by 6 bases, with 22 bases left in between. Per the germline V gene, CDR1 is MNHEY and CDR2 is SMNVEV (reference sequence). CDR3 nucleotide sequence: TGTGCCAGCATGAGGTTAGCGAGAGCTTCAGGCAATGAGCAGTTCTTC. Protein product: CASMRLARASGNEQFF.

The CDR3: CASSSPGGRGRIDTQYF. The CDR3 DNA reads as TGTGCCAGCAGTTCGCCCGGGGGGCGCGGACGGATAGATACGCAGTATTTT. The chain joins TRBV27 to TRBJ2-3; D may be TRBD2 (7 bases). The CDR3 extends over 17 amino acids. The germline V gene encodes CDR1 MNHEY and CDR2 SMNVEV (reference sequence). V lost 4 bases, J lost 5 bases, and 22 bases lay in between.

The chain is built from TRBV5-6 and TRBJ2-3; possibly TRBD1 for D (6 bases). Looked up from germline, CDR1 is SGHDT and CDR2 is YYEEEE. Trimming left V 4 bases short and J 2 bases short, with 20 bases between. The CDR3 length is 17 residues. The CDR3 here is CASSLPRRDTLTDTQYF. The CDR3 region has the DNA TGTGCCAGCAGCCTACCGCGTCGGGACACCCTCACAGATACGCAGTATTTT.

The J gene is TRBJ2-3, the V gene TRBV14; 8 bases map to TRBD2. V dropped 4 bases and J dropped 4; count of bases not matched to a gene: 4. CDR3 length: 14 amino acids. CDR1 is SGHDN and CDR2 is FVKESK in the germline V gene. CDR3 residues: CASSRGGLADTQYF. The CDR3, as DNA: TGTGCCAGCAGCCGAGGGGGACTAGCAGATACGCAGTATTTT.

The V gene is TRBV5-1, the J gene TRBJ2-6; D might be TRBD1 (5 bases). Germline V gene lookup returns CDR1 SGHRS and CDR2 YFSETQ. With 0 bases removed from V and 3 bases from J, the gap between germline ends came to 13 bases. This CDR3 has 17 amino acids. CDR3 nucleotides: TGCGCCAGCAGCTTGGAGGCAGGGTCTCTTGGGGCCAACGTCCTGACTTTC. Translating gives CASSLEAGSLGANVLTF.